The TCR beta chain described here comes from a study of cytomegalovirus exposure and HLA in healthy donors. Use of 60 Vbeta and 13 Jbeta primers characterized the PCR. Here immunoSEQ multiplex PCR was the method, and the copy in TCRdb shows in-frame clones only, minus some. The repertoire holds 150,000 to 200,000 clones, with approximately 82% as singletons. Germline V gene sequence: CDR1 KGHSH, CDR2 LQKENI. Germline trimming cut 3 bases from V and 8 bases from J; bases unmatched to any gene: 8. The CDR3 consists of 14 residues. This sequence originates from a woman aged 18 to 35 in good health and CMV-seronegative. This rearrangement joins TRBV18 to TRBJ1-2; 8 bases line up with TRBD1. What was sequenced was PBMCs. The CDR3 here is CASSPTTGDRGYTF. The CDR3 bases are TGTGCCAGCTCACCTACCACAGGGGACAGGGGCTACACCTTC.